This T cell receptor (beta chain) comes out of a study of spatial heterogeneity in lung cancer. Points from the study as a whole: Tumoral mutation counts were tracked by counts of expanded intratumoral alpha and beta TCRs.

This clonotype is a singleton in its sample. Its antigen remains unidentified. This CDR3 has 15 amino acids. Trimming shortened V by 1 base and J by 10 bases, and 17 bases separated the two germline ends. Germline values: CDR1 LGHDT, CDR2 YNNKEL (reference sequence). Regarding time point: sample taken at primary tumor resection. TCRdb fed the 5' RACE reads into MiXCR, producing one record per CDR3 protein. The table lists fewer than 15,000 distinct CDR3 sequences, around 6.1% of them singletons. The clonotype originates from a female donor with early-stage non-small cell lung cancer. This chain uses TRBV3-1 with TRBJ2-1; tentatively, D is TRBD1 or TRBD2 (6 bases each). The specimen was lung tumor tissue, collected at surgery. The CDR3, as DNA: TGTGCCAGCAGCCAAGCCCCGGGGGCGCCCGTGGAGCAGTTCTTC. Encoded protein: CASSQAPGAPVEQFF.